These T cell receptor beta chains were read from a single sample in a study of T cell clonotyping in hematopoietic cell transplantation. Profiled with immunoSEQ multiplex PCR; TCRdb holds only in-frame clones, not every one. The data contain about 15,000 clones, approximately 85% of them singletons. Sequenced sample: peripheral blood mononuclear cells. The source is a middle-aged woman in good health. Some clones in this sample may be carry-over from other donors' samples. Each CDR3 is given with its conserved first and last residue. A D gene is named only where the DNA matches it firmly. Only some rows state a clone size, as once, few, many or a class for expanded clones.

D,size,J,V,DNA,CDR3
TRBD1,.,TRBJ2-7,TRBV2,TGTGCCAGCAGTGGGGGGACAGCCCTATACGAGCAGTACTTC,CASSGGTALYEQYF
TRBD1,.,TRBJ1-3,TRBV9,TGTGCCAGCACCCCGAGGCAGGGGGCTGGAAACACCATATATTTT,CASTPRQGAGNTIYF
.,.,TRBJ1-3,TRBV29-1,TGCAGCGGTCGAGGGGGTTCTGGAAACACCATATATTTT,CSGRGGSGNTIYF
.,.,TRBJ2-7,TRBV19,TGTGCCAGTAGTGGGTCTCCCTACGAGCAGTACTTC,CASSGSPYEQYF
TRBD2,.,TRBJ2-1,TRBV6-5,TGTCCTGGAGCGGGAGAACCCCGCTCCTACAATGAGCAGTTCTTC,CPGAGEPRSYNEQFF
.,.,TRBJ2-2,TRBV5-1,TGCGCCAGCAGCTTCGGAGGGAACACCGGGGAGCTGTTTTTT,CASSFGGNTGELFF
TRBD1,.,TRBJ2-7,TRBV6-6,TGTGCCAGCACTCGGGACAGGGAGGAGCAGTACTTC,CASTRDREEQYF
TRBD1,.,TRBJ1-1,TRBV27,TGTGCCAGTTACCCACAGGGGCCGAACACTGAAGCTTTCTTT,CASYPQGPNTEAFF
TRBD1,.,TRBJ2-5,TRBV20-1,TGCAGTGCGACAGGGGGAGAGACCCAGTACTTC,CSATGGETQYF
.,.,TRBJ2-3,TRBV7-2,TGTGCCAGCAGCTTCGTGGCAGATACGCAGTATTTT,CASSFVADTQYF
.,.,TRBJ2-3,TRBV14,TGTGCCAGCAGCCCATCGGGAGACTTGGGGGCTTGGACGCAGTATTTT,CASSPSGDLGAWTQYF
.,.,TRBJ2-2,TRBV29-1,TGCAGCGTTGTACCCAGCGAGACCGGGGAGCTGTTTTTT,CSVVPSETGELFF
TRBD2,.,TRBJ2-1,TRBV30,TGTGCCTGGAGTAGATTTGGGGGAGGGGCTTCCTACAATGAGCAGTTCTTC,CAWSRFGGGASYNEQFF
.,.,TRBJ2-7,TRBV5-1,TGCGCCAGCAGCTTGGGGGATGGGCGCCAGGTGATCGAGCAGTACTTC,CASSLGDGRQVIEQYF
.,.,TRBJ2-2,TRBV19,TGTGCCAGTAGTATACAGGACGGCACCGGGGAGCTGTTTTTT,CASSIQDGTGELFF
.,once,TRBJ2-1,TRBV11-3,TGTGCCAGCAGCTTAGCTGGGACTCTCTCCTACAATGAGCAGTTCTTC,CASSLAGTLSYNEQFF
.,few,TRBJ2-7,TRBV19,TGTGCCAGTAGTCCGACAAGAACCTACGAGCAGTACTTC,CASSPTRTYEQYF
TRBD1,once,TRBJ2-4,TRBV11-1,TGTGCCAGCAGCTCTATGGGACAGGGGATTGGGGGAAACATTCAGTACTTC,CASSSMGQGIGGNIQYF
.,.,TRBJ1-1,TRBV4-1,TGCGCCAGCAGCCAAAGTTCCAGGGTCGCCCGCGTAATAAACACTGAAGCTTTCTTT,CASSQSSRVARVINTEAFF
TRBD1,.,TRBJ1-1,TRBV29-1,TGCAGCGATAACCCCCAGGGGGCGGGGGTCACTGAAGCTTTCTTT,CSDNPQGAGVTEAFF
.,.,TRBJ2-5,TRBV7-3,TGTGCCAGCAGCTTGTTGTCGGACCAAGAGACCCAGTACTTC,CASSLLSDQETQYF
.,.,TRBJ1-3,TRBV30,TGTGCCTGGAGTGAGGGACTTTCTTCGGACACCATATATTTT,CAWSEGLSSDTIYF
.,.,TRBJ2-5,TRBV6-5,TGTGCCAGCAGTTATTCTGGAATAGGGGCCCAAGAGACCCAGTACTTC,CASSYSGIGAQETQYF
TRBD1,.,TRBJ2-7,TRBV12-5,TGTGCTAGTGGAGTGGGACAGGGCTACGAGCAGTACTTC,CASGVGQGYEQYF
.,.,TRBJ2-5,TRBV5-1,TGCGCCAGCAGCGCGACTAGTTTGGAAGAGACCCAGTACTTC,CASSATSLEETQYF
.,once,TRBJ1-5,TRBV15,TGTGCCACCAGCCCACCCCCCGGGGTGAGCAATCAGCCCCAGCATTTT,CATSPPPGVSNQPQHF
.,once,TRBJ1-2,TRBV6-5,TGTGCCAGTGTTGGTCCCTATGGCTACACCTTC,CASVGPYGYTF
.,.,TRBJ2-5,TRBV7-3,TGTGCCAGCAGCTTCCGGGAAGGGGGGACGAGCAGGGGTGATGAAGAGACCCAGTACTTC,CASSFREGGTSRGDEETQYF
TRBD1,.,TRBJ2-7,TRBV27,TGTGCCAGCAGTAGCGGACAGGGGGCCTACGAGCAGTACTTC,CASSSGQGAYEQYF